A single sample gave rise to the 30 T cell receptor beta chains below, sequenced in a study of T cell responses to AZD1222 COVID-19 vaccine. Sequencing was performed with immunoSEQ multiplex PCR; in TCRdb, only in-frame clones are kept and a portion is missing. The sample shows some 150,000 clones, about 89% of them seen only once. The input for sequencing was peripheral blood, taken 28 days after the second AZD1222 dose. All receptors derive from an adult who received the AZD1222 COVID-19 vaccine.

Regarding this clone: Other DNA sequences in the sample encode the same CDR3. The J gene is TRBJ2-5, the V gene TRBV5-1; no reliable D call. The V end lost 2 bases, the J end lost 5 bases, and 10 bases lay between the germline ends. This CDR3 is 13 amino acids long. Germline CDR1 SGHRS, CDR2 YFSETQ. The CDR3 nucleotides read TGCGCCAGCAGCTTAGACGGCCCGGAGACCCAGTACTTC. This translates into CASSLDGPETQYF.

This chain connects TRBV29-1 to TRBJ2-1, with TRBD2 matching over 12 bases. This CDR3 has 16 residues. Germline V gene lookup returns CDR1 SQVTM and CDR2 ANQGSEA. V was pared by 7 bases and J by 6 bases, with 13 bases of the junction left unmatched. This CDR3 reads CSALPRLAGVGNEQFF. The CDR3, as DNA: TGCAGCGCGTTACCCCGACTAGCGGGAGTGGGCAATGAGCAGTTCTTC.

The chain couples TRBV5-4 to TRBJ2-1; no firm D call. CDR1 is SGHNT and CDR2 is YYREEE in the germline V gene (reference sequence). This CDR3 contains 14 residues. The germline V and J ends were trimmed by 0 bases and 7 bases, with 11 bases remaining between them. The CDR3 reads CASSLGDGINEQFF. In DNA, the CDR3 is TGTGCCAGCAGCTTGGGAGACGGCATAAATGAGCAGTTCTTC.

The rearrangement links TRBV10-3 to TRBJ2-7; 12 bases line up with TRBD2. The CDR3 totals 17 residues. CDR1 and CDR2 from the germline V gene are ENHRY and SYGVKD. J gave up 2 bases and V 3 bases, and 8 bases lay outside the gene matches. This CDR3 is CAISDSAGLAGPYEQYF. The CDR3 nucleotides are TGTGCCATCAGTGACTCGGCCGGACTAGCGGGACCCTACGAGCAGTACTTC.

The chain uses TRBV7-2 and TRBJ2-1; D is perhaps TRBD2 (5 bases). V was cut by 8 bases and J by 1 base, with 12 bases left in between. The CDR3 extends over 14 amino acids. Germline V lookup: CDR1 SGHTA, CDR2 FQGNSA. The CDR3 here is CASGEGSSYNEQFF. The CDR3 nucleotides read TGTGCCAGCGGGGAAGGGAGTTCCTACAATGAGCAGTTCTTC.

This clone was observed a single time. The gene calls are TRBV12-3 or TRBV12-4 and TRBJ2-7, with TRBD2 as a possible D gene (6 bases). The CDR3 length is 13 residues. Trimming cost V 5 bases and J 3 bases, with 11 bases left between them. The CDR3 sequence is CASSPAGHYEQYF. DNA for the CDR3: TGTGCCAGCAGTCCGGCGGGGCACTACGAGCAGTACTTC.

The gene calls are TRBV4-3 and TRBJ2-1; no clear D gene. The V end lost 3 bases, the J end lost 3 bases, and 6 bases lay between the germline ends. This CDR3 comprises 13 residues. Germline V lookup: CDR1 LGHNA, CDR2 YSLEER. The CDR3 coding sequence is TGCGCCAGCAGCCACGCACTCTACAATGAGCAGTTCTTC. Translating it yields CASSHALYNEQFF.

This sequence joins TRBV7-3 and TRBJ2-1, with 12 bases matching TRBD2. The CDR3 spans 15 residues. The V and J ends lost 5 bases and 6 bases, in that order; junction bases with no gene match: 5. CDR1 and CDR2 (germline): SGHTA, FQGTGA. CDR3: CASSPLAGGPNEQFF. DNA of the CDR3: TGTGCCAGCAGCCCACTAGCGGGAGGACCCAATGAGCAGTTCTTC.

This clone was observed once. CDR3 nucleotides: TGTGCCAGCACCTCTCGGACAGTAGGTCCAGATACGCAGTATTTT. As protein: CASTSRTVGPDTQYF. V is TRBV27 and J is TRBJ2-3, with a tentative D call TRBD1 (6 bases). The CDR3 extends over 15 amino acids. Germline lookup yields CDR1 MNHEY and CDR2 SMNVEV (reference sequence). V lost 7 bases, J lost 4 bases, and 18 bases lay in between.

Many counts were recorded for this clone. The chain joins TRBV6-6 to TRBJ2-7, with TRBD1 matching 8 bases. Germline V CDR1 and CDR2: MNHNY, SVGAGI (reference sequence). The trim removed 5 bases at V and 3 bases at J, leaving 6 bases unmatched. There are 14 residues in the CDR3. In DNA form, the CDR3 reads TGTGCCAGCAGTGACAGGGGAAGGGGCTACGAGCAGTACTTC. Amino acid sequence: CASSDRGRGYEQYF.

V and J are TRBV12-3 or TRBV12-4 and TRBJ2-3; D ambiguous. V was shortened by 6 bases and J by 3 bases, with 4 bases between the two germline ends. CDR3 length equals 11 residues. CDR3 bases: TGTGCCAGCAGACAAACAGATACGCAGTATTTT. It specifies CASRQTDTQYF.

This clone was seen more than once but under ten times. V and J are TRBV5-1 and TRBJ2-5; no firm D call. V was clipped by 0 bases and J by 4 bases, with 4 bases between them. This CDR3 spans 12 amino acids. The germline V gene has CDR1 SGHRS and CDR2 YFSETQ. Here the CDR3 DNA reads TGCGCCAGCAGCTTGGATGGAGAGACCCAGTACTTC. Protein product: CASSLDGETQYF.

The chain combines TRBV7-8 with TRBJ2-7; 12 bases are a match to TRBD2. The V gene end was trimmed by 0 bases and the J gene end by 7 bases; junction bases not matched to a gene: 7. The CDR3 loop spans 16 amino acids. Germline CDR1 reads SGHVS; CDR2 reads FQNEAQ. The DNA of the CDR3 is TGTGCCAGCAGCTTAGCGCTAGCGGGAGGGGGCCGGGAGCAGTACTTC. The encoded protein is CASSLALAGGGREQYF.

The V gene is TRBV24-1, the J gene TRBJ2-7, with D maybe TRBD2 (5 bases). Germline V lookup: CDR1 KGHDR, CDR2 SFDVKD. V was shortened by 7 bases and J by 0 bases, with 9 bases between the two germline ends. This CDR3 spans 13 amino acids. Here the CDR3 reads CATSGEVSYEQYF. CDR3 DNA: TGTGCCACCAGCGGGGAAGTCTCCTACGAGCAGTACTTC.

This clone appeared many times. This rearrangement joins TRBV6-5 to TRBJ2-7; D gene uncertain. The V gene lost 0 bases and the J gene lost 0 bases, with 9 bases spanning the gap. This CDR3 spans 15 amino acids. Germline-derived CDR1 and CDR2 are MNHEY and SVGAGI. CDR3 protein: CASSYSFHDSYEQYF. The CDR3 nucleotides are TGTGCCAGCAGTTACTCGTTTCACGACTCCTACGAGCAGTACTTC.

J is TRBJ1-2 and V is TRBV4-3, with D unclear. Per the germline V gene, CDR1 is LGHNA and CDR2 is YSLEER. The CDR3 covers 13 residues. Trimming left V 0 bases short and J 7 bases short, with 9 bases between. The DNA for the CDR3 is TGCGCCAGCAGCCAAGAATTTCTGGGTGGCTACACCTTC. This translates into CASSQEFLGGYTF.

This chain links TRBV4-3 with TRBJ2-1; tentatively, D is TRBD2 (6 bases). The CDR3 spans 13 residues. V was trimmed by 4 bases and J by 8 bases, leaving 12 bases between them. The germline V gene has CDR1 LGHNA and CDR2 YSLEER. CDR3 bases: TGCGCCAGCAGCCGGGGGAGCGGGCATGAGCAGTTCTTC. It encodes CASSRGSGHEQFF.

This chain connects TRBV7-9 to TRBJ2-7; 9 nucleotides line up with TRBD1. After removal of 2 bases from V and 1 base from J, the junction contained 15 bases not matched to a gene. Germline V gives CDR1 SEHNR, CDR2 FQNEAQ (reference sequence). CDR3 length equals 19 residues. The CDR3, as DNA: TGTGCCAGCAGCTTAACCCCCCCATTCGGACAGGGGATATCCTACGAGCAGTACTTC. Translated: CASSLTPPFGQGISYEQYF. The entire variable domain, with the rest obtained from reference TRBV7-9 and TRBJ2-7, is as follows: DTGVSQNPRHKITKRGQNVTFRCDPISEHNRLYWYRQTLGQGPEFLTYFQNEAQLEKSRLLSDRFSAERPKGSFSTLEIQRTEQGDSAMYLCASSLTPPFGQGISYEQYFGPGTRLTVT.

The V gene is TRBV29-1, the J gene TRBJ2-1; 11 nucleotides line up with TRBD1. The trim removed 6 bases at V and 3 bases at J, leaving 10 bases unmatched. The CDR3 has 16 amino acids. Germline loops: CDR1 SQVTM, CDR2 ANQGSEA. The CDR3 DNA sequence: TGCAGCGTCGCTATTGGGACAGGGGGGAACTACAATGAGCAGTTCTTC. The encoded protein is CSVAIGTGGNYNEQFF.

V gene TRBV10-3 combines with J gene TRBJ2-7; 10 bases line up with TRBD1. CDR1 ENHRY and CDR2 SYGVKD come from the germline V gene. The J segment lost 6 bases and the V segment lost 6 bases, leaving 5 bases of the junction unmatched. The CDR3 is 13 amino acids. The CDR3 here is CAIRPGQGSEQYF. Written as DNA, the CDR3 is TGTGCCATCAGACCGGGACAGGGGAGCGAGCAGTACTTC.

The chain links TRBV6-1 to TRBJ1-2, with D possibly TRBD1 on 5 matching bases. This CDR3 region has 14 residues. Germline V gene lookup returns CDR1 MNHNS and CDR2 SASEGT. Trimming pared 2 bases from V and 3 bases from J, leaving 10 bases between. The CDR3 reads CASSEWGDDYGYTF. CDR3 DNA sequence: TGTGCCAGCAGTGAATGGGGGGATGACTATGGCTACACCTTC.

The V gene is TRBV6-5, the J gene TRBJ1-6; tentatively, D is TRBD1 (5 bases). The CDR3 spans 14 residues. V was pared by 7 bases and J by 9 bases, with 16 bases between. The germline CDR1 and CDR2 sequences are MNHEY and SVGAGI. CDR3 in amino acids: CASKEQARVSPLHF. CDR3 nucleotides: TGTGCCAGCAAGGAACAGGCCCGGGTTTCACCCCTCCACTTT.

The chain carries TRBV12-5 and TRBJ2-1, with D possibly being TRBD1 (6 bases). The CDR3 is 16 amino acids. Germline V gene sequence: CDR1 LGHNT, CDR2 FRNRAP. The V end lost 4 bases, the J end lost 2 bases, and 15 bases lay between the germline ends. The CDR3 bases are TGTGCTAGTGGTTCGAGGGGGATTTGGCCCTACAATGAGCAGTTCTTC. Residues: CASGSRGIWPYNEQFF.

V usage is TRBV2 and J usage is TRBJ2-7; D is undetermined. The length of the CDR3 is 10 residues. The V end lost 6 bases, the J end lost 7 bases, and 7 bases lay between the germline ends. Germline CDR1 SNHLY, CDR2 FYNNEI. The CDR3 coding sequence is TGTGCCAGCAGACAAACGGAGCAGTACTTC. Translated: CASRQTEQYF.

This clone has a single count. The V and J genes are TRBV19 and TRBJ2-2; D unresolved. This CDR3 is 16 amino acids long. V was cut by 3 bases and J by 1 base, with 12 bases left in between. Germline V gene lookup returns CDR1 LNHDA and CDR2 SQIVND (reference sequence). CDR3 sequence (DNA): TGTGCCAGTAGTATCGCGATTAGAGGGAACACCGGGGAGCTGTTTTTT. Its translation is CASSIAIRGNTGELFF.

The chain links TRBV19 to TRBJ1-2; 7 positions match TRBD1. Germline CDR1 reads LNHDA; CDR2 reads SQIVND (reference sequence). The CDR3 spans 15 residues. The V segment lost 6 bases and the J segment 2 bases; nucleotides outside the gene matches: 9. CDR3 residues: CASRQGQAENYGYTF. The CDR3, as DNA: TGTGCCAGTAGACAAGGACAGGCGGAGAACTATGGCTACACCTTC.

The V call is TRBV18, the J call TRBJ1-4; D ambiguous. This CDR3 region has 14 residues. Germline V gene lookup returns CDR1 KGHSH and CDR2 LQKENI. Trimming shortened V by 3 bases and J by 8 bases, and 13 bases separated the two germline ends. CDR3 DNA sequence: TGTGCCAGCTCACCGGACCCTGCGGGGGAAAAACTGTTTTTT. It yields the protein CASSPDPAGEKLFF.

The rearrangement uses TRBV5-6 and TRBJ2-2; D unclear. V lost 4 bases, J lost 5 bases, and 12 bases lay in between. The CDR3 contains 14 residues. CDR1 is SGHDT, CDR2 YYEEEE, per germline. In DNA form, the CDR3 reads TGTGCCAGCAGCGTGAGGTCCCGGACCGGGGAGCTGTTTTTT. Protein sequence: CASSVRSRTGELFF.

The chain recombines TRBV18 with TRBJ2-5; the D is unclear. CDR1 KGHSH and CDR2 LQKENI come from the germline V gene. The V gene lost 0 bases and the J gene lost 4 bases, with 6 bases spanning the gap. This CDR3 is 13 amino acids long. CDR3 sequence: CASSPPAGETQYF. CDR3 DNA sequence: TGTGCCAGCTCACCACCGGCCGGAGAGACCCAGTACTTC.

The chain couples TRBV5-1 to TRBJ1-1, with D possibly TRBD1 on 6 matching bases. The V end lost 7 bases, the J end lost 3 bases, and 19 bases lay between the germline ends. The CDR3 extends over 15 amino acids. Per the germline V gene, CDR1 is SGHRS and CDR2 is YFSETQ. The CDR3 bases are TGCGCCAGCGCCCCAGCGGGGGGGCGAGACACTGAAGCTTTCTTT. The encoded protein is CASAPAGGRDTEAFF.